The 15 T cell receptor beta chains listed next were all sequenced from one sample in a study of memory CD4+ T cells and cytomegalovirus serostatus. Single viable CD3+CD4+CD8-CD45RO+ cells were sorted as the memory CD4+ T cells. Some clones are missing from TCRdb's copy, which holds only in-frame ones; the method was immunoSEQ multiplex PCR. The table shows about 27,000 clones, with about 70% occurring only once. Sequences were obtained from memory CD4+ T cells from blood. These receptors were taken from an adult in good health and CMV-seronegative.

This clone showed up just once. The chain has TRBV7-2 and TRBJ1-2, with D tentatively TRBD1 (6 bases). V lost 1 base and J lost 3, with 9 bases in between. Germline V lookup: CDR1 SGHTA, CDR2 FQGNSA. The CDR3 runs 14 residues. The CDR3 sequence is CASSLDSGDYGYTF. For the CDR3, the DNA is TGTGCCAGCAGCTTAGATTCAGGGGACTATGGCTACACCTTC.

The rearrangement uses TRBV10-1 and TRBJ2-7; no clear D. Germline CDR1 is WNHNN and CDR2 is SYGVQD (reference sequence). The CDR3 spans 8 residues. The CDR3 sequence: CASSVDAV. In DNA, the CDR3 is TGCGCCAGCAGTGTGGACGCCGTC.

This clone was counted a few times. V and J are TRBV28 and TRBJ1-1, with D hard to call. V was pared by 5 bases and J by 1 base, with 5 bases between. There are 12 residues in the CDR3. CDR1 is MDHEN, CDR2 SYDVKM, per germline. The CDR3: CASSLQNTEAFF. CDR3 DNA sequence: TGTGCCAGCAGTCTACAGAACACTGAAGCTTTCTTT.

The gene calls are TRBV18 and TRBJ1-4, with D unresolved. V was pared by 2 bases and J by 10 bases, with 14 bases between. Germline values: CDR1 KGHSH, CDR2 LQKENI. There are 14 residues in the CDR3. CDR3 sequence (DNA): TGTGCCAGCTCACCATCGGGCGAGGGAGGAAAACTGTTTTTT. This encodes CASSPSGEGGKLFF. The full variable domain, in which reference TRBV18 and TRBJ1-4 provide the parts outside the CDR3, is NAGVMQNPRHLVRRRGQEARLRCSPMKGHSHVYWYRQLPEEGLKFMVYLQKENIIDESGMPKERFSAEFPKEGPSILRIQQVVRGDSAAYFCASSPSGEGGKLFFGSGTQLSVL.

The CDR3 spells CSVGDRGRADTQYF. DNA for the CDR3: TGCAGCGTTGGGGACAGGGGTCGCGCAGATACGCAGTATTTT. The V call is TRBV29-1, the J call TRBJ2-3, with 10 bases matching TRBD1. Per the germline V gene, CDR1 is SQVTM and CDR2 is ANQGSEA. J gave up 4 bases and V 4 bases, and 5 bases lay outside the gene matches. The CDR3 is 14 residues long.

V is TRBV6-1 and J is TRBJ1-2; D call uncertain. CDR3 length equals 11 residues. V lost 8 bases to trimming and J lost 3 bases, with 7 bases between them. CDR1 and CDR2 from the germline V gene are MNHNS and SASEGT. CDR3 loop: CASRLDYGYTF. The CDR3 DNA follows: TGTGCCAGCCGGCTTGACTATGGCTACACCTTC.

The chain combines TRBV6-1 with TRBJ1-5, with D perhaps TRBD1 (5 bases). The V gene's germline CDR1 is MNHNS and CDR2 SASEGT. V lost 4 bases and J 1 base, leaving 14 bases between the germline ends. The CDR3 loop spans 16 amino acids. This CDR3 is CASSAVRGRSNQPQHF. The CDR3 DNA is TGTGCCAGCAGTGCCGTAAGGGGTAGGAGCAATCAGCCCCAGCATTTT.

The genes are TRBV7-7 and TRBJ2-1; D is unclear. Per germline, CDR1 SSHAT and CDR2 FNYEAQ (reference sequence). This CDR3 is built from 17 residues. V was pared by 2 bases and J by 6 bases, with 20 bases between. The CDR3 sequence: CASSLPPRRIYLNEQFF. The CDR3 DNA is TGTGCCAGCAGCTTACCCCCTCGAAGGATATATCTCAATGAGCAGTTCTTC.

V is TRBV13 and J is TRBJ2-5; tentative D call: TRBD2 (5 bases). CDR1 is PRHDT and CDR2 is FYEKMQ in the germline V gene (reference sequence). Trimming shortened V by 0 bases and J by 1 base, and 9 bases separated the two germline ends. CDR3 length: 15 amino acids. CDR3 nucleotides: TGTGCCAGCAGCTTAGGTCGGGGTATCCAAGAGACCCAGTACTTC. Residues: CASSLGRGIQETQYF.

The CDR3 DNA follows: TGTGCCAGCAGTTTTGTCCTTAACGAAAAACTGTTTTTT. Protein: CASSFVLNEKLFF. This chain uses TRBV27 with TRBJ1-4; D gene uncertain. CDR1 is MNHEY and CDR2 is SMNVEV in the germline V gene (reference sequence). This CDR3 comprises 13 residues. The ends were cut back, 3 bases at V and 8 bases at J, with 10 bases in the middle.

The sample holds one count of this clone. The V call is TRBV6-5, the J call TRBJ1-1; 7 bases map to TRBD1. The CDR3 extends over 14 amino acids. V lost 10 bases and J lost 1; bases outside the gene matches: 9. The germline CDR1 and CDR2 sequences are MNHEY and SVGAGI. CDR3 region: CATCRDSSNTEAFF. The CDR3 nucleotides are TGTGCCACTTGCAGGGACAGCTCGAACACTGAAGCTTTCTTT.

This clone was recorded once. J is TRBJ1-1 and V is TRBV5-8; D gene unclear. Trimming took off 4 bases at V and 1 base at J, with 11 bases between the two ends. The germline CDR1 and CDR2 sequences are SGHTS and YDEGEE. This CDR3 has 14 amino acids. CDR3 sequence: CASSTGVGNTEAFF. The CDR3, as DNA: TGTGCCAGCAGCACGGGAGTGGGGAACACTGAAGCTTTCTTT.

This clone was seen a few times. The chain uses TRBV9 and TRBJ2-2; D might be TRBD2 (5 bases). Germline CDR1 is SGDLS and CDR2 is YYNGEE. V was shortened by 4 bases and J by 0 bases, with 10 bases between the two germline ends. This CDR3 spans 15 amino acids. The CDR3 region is CASSLGLANTGELFF. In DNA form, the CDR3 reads TGTGCCAGCAGCCTCGGACTTGCGAACACCGGGGAGCTGTTTTTT.

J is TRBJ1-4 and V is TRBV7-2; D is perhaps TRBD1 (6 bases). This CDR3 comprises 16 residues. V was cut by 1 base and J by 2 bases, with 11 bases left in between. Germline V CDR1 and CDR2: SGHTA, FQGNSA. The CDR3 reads CASSLGRGLTNEKLFF. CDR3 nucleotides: TGTGCCAGCAGCTTAGGAAGGGGGTTGACTAATGAAAAACTGTTTTTT.

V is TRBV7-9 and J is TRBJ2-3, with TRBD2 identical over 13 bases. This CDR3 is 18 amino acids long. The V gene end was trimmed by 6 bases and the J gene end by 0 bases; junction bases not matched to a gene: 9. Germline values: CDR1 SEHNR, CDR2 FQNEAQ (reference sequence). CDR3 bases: TGTGCCAGCAGAAAAGGACTAGCGGGGGCCGATAGCACAGATACGCAGTATTTT. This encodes CASRKGLAGADSTDTQYF. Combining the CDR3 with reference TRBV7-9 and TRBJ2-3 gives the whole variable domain DTGVSQNPRHKITKRGQNVTFRCDPISEHNRLYWYRQTLGQGPEFLTYFQNEAQLEKSRLLSDRFSAERPKGSFSTLEIQRTEQGDSAMYLCASRKGLAGADSTDTQYFGPGTRLTVL.